This T cell receptor beta chain was sequenced in a study of cytomegalovirus exposure and HLA in healthy donors. Study as a whole: The study placed approximately 81% of its 350 to 450 genotyped donors in the Caucasian-associated ancestry cluster. Study-level findings and limits: Later analysis suggested links between common viral pathogens and several top significant clusters. In vitro, three CMV-associated chains proved specific for CMV antigens.

About this clone: Its antigen is unidentified.

The primer mix had 60 Vbeta and 13 Jbeta primers. Sequencing used immunoSEQ multiplex PCR; TCRdb keeps in-frame clones, though not all of them. The sample shows about 110,000 clones, around 75% of them seen only once. V was trimmed by 2 bases and J by 2 bases, leaving 7 bases between them. Germline assignment: CDR1 LGHNA and CDR2 YNFKEQ. This CDR3 comprises 13 residues. The TCR comes from a woman under 40 in good health and CMV-seronegative. This chain uses TRBV4-2 with TRBJ2-7; D is uncertain. Sequencing was carried out using PBMCs. CDR3 loop: CASSQFPAYEQYF. CDR3 bases: TGTGCCAGCAGCCAATTCCCCGCCTACGAGCAGTACTTC.